Shown below are 14 T cell receptor beta chains from a single sample sequenced in a study of T cell repertoires in cytomegalovirus infection. A single record per CDR3 protein comes from TCRdb applying MiXCR to the reads. The sample contains about 700,000 distinct CDR3 sequences, approximately 33% of which appear only once. What these receptors recognize is not known. Sequencing used cultured PBMCs, obtained from culture after CMV antigen stimulation. The receptors stem from a human donor in good health (CMV status not recorded). Some clones in this sample may be carry-over from other donors' samples.

The chain couples TRBV5-5 to TRBJ1-1; a weak D match, TRBD1 (5 bases). The CDR3 runs 14 residues. Trimming removed 4 bases at V and 5 bases at J, with 15 bases between. Per germline, CDR1 SGHKS and CDR2 YYEKEE (reference sequence). In DNA, the CDR3 is TGTGCCAGCAGCCGGGGGGGGGTGCGTACTGAAGCTTTCTTT. Translating gives CASSRGGVRTEAFF.

The chain has TRBV7-6 and TRBJ1-1, with D uncertain. There are 13 residues in the CDR3. V was cut by 7 bases and J by 0 bases, with 9 bases left in between. Looked up from germline, CDR1 is SGHVS and CDR2 is FNYEAQ. CDR3 amino acids: CASILLVNTEAFF. As DNA, the CDR3 is TGTGCCAGCATCCTCCTAGTGAACACTGAAGCTTTCTTT.

J is TRBJ2-3 and V is TRBV7-2; a weak D match, TRBD1 (6 bases). The CDR3 runs to 16 residues. Germline lookup yields CDR1 SGHTA and CDR2 FQGNSA. V lost 5 bases to trimming and J lost 2 bases, with 17 bases between them. In DNA, the CDR3 is TGTGCCAGCAGCGGCGCCCCAGGGGCGGTCACAGATACGCAGTATTTT. Protein sequence: CASSGAPGAVTDTQYF.

This clonotype showed up just a few times. CDR3: CASRPRGINSPLHF. The CDR3 DNA reads as TGTGCCAGCAGACCCCGGGGAATTAATTCACCCCTCCACTTT. The chain employs TRBV12-3 or TRBV12-4 and TRBJ1-6; D is unclear. CDR3 length equals 14 residues. Trimming stripped 6 bases from V and 6 bases from J, with 12 bases between.

This clonotype has just a few counts. Written as DNA, the CDR3 is TGTGCCAGCAGCTTAGGGACTATATATCCTCCAACTACCGGGGAGCTGTTTTTT. Translated, it gives CASSLGTIYPPTTGELFF. This chain uses TRBV7-9 with TRBJ2-2, with D maybe TRBD2 (6 bases). This CDR3 is built from 18 residues. The V gene lost 1 base and the J gene lost 5 bases, with 20 bases spanning the gap. CDR1 and CDR2 (germline): SEHNR, FQNEAQ (reference sequence).

The CDR3 spells CASRRQGTVEAFF. The CDR3 DNA is TGTGCCAGCAGGCGACAGGGGACGGTTGAAGCTTTCTTT. The rearrangement links TRBV2 to TRBJ1-1, with 8 bases identical to TRBD1. Germline loops: CDR1 SNHLY, CDR2 FYNNEI. The V and J ends lost 6 bases and 7 bases, in that order; junction bases with no gene match: 7. The length of the CDR3 is 13 residues. Combining the CDR3 with reference TRBV2 and TRBJ1-1 gives the whole variable domain EPEVTQTPSHQVTQMGQEVILRCVPISNHLYFYWYRQILGQKVEFLVSFYNNEISEKSEIFDDQFSVERPDGSNFTLKIRSTKLEDSAMYFCASRRQGTVEAFFGQGTRLTVV.

This clonotype appeared a few times. This chain connects TRBV14 to TRBJ1-2; D perhaps matches TRBD1 (6 bases). This CDR3 contains 14 residues. V lost 4 bases and J lost 6, with 15 bases in between. Germline V lookup: CDR1 SGHDN, CDR2 FVKESK. The DNA for the CDR3 is TGTGCCAGCAGCCCAACCACAGGGAAGCATGGCTACACCTTC. This codes for CASSPTTGKHGYTF.

A remark on this clonotype: It is unclear where the CDR3 begins or ends on the DNA, so no DNA is shown, and the CDR3 is as TCRdb lists it. The V gene is TRBV6-2 or TRBV6-3, the J gene TRBJ2-7; TRBD2 reflects the table's D call only, with no check against the DNA. With termini counted, the CDR3 has 14 amino acids. Germline values: CDR1 MNHEY, CDR2 SVGEGT. CDR3 in amino acids: CASSSSGGLYEQYF.

The chain combines TRBV10-3 with TRBJ1-1; D not resolved. Germline V lookup: CDR1 ENHRY, CDR2 SYGVKD. V dropped 7 bases and J dropped 1 base, with 10 bases sitting between them. The CDR3 is made up of 13 amino acids. The CDR3 region is CAITRTRNTEAFF. Written as DNA, the CDR3 is TGTGCCATCACTCGGACGAGGAACACTGAAGCTTTCTTT.

The chain carries TRBV20-1 and TRBJ1-6, with 8 bases aligning to TRBD1. The germline CDR1 and CDR2 sequences are DFQATT and SNEGSKA (reference sequence). CDR3 length: 16 amino acids. V lost 0 bases, J lost 8 bases, and 9 bases stayed unmatched. The CDR3 sequence is CSARDRVSGGDSPLHF. The CDR3 region has the DNA TGCAGTGCTAGAGATCGCGTTTCAGGGGGCGATTCACCCCTCCACTTT.

The V call is TRBV29-1, the J call TRBJ2-4, with D unresolved. The CDR3 contains 12 residues. V dropped 7 bases and J dropped 3 bases, with 10 bases sitting between them. The germline V gene encodes CDR1 SQVTM and CDR2 ANQGSEA. CDR3 DNA: TGCAGCGCTGCTGAGGACAAAAACATTCAGTACTTC. Translating it yields CSAAEDKNIQYF.

A word on this clonotype: One junction end disagrees with the germline gene, perhaps due to a read error. V gene TRBV2 combines with J gene TRBJ2-3, with D possibly matching TRBD2 (6 bases). The germline gives CDR1 SNHLY, CDR2 FYNNEI. CDR3 length equals 13 residues. The CDR3 spells CASRAGLGDTQCF. The CDR3 nucleotides are TGTGCCAGCAGGGCGGGGTTGGGAGATACGCAGTGTTTT.

The chain is built from TRBV7-6 and TRBJ1-4; no reliable D call. V dropped 6 bases and J dropped 8 bases, with 13 bases sitting between them. CDR1 SGHVS and CDR2 FNYEAQ come from the germline V gene. The CDR3 length is 13 residues. For the CDR3, the DNA is TGTGCCAGCAGACGGAGTCAAGGGGAAAAACTGTTTTTT. It encodes CASRRSQGEKLFF. Supplemented by reference TRBV7-6 and TRBJ1-4, the full variable domain reads GAGVSQSPRYKVTKRGQDVALRCDPISGHVSLYWYRQALGQGPEFLTYFNYEAQQDKSGLPNDRFSAERPEGSISTLTIQRTEQRDSAMYRCASRRSQGEKLFFGSGTQLSVL.

Only a few counts were recorded for this clonotype. The chain is built from TRBV7-8 and TRBJ1-4, with D maybe TRBD1 (6 bases). The germline V gene has CDR1 SGHVS and CDR2 FQNEAQ. V was clipped by 3 bases and J by 4 bases, with 12 bases between them. This CDR3 has 15 residues. The DNA of the CDR3 is TGTGCCAGCAGCTTGATAGGGGGGGGTAATGAAAAACTGTTTTTT. Its protein product is CASSLIGGGNEKLFF.